The 25 T cell receptor beta chains below come from one sample, sequenced in a study of blood T cell repertoires in COVID-19. Here immunoSEQ multiplex PCR was the method, and the copy in TCRdb shows in-frame clones only, minus some. Of fewer than 200,000 clones listed, 75% to 80% were seen once; the top ten hold roughly 25%. Sequenced material: peripheral blood. The source is an older woman with acute or convalescent COVID-19.

This chain connects TRBV30 to TRBJ2-7; perhaps TRBD2 as D (7 bases). Looked up from germline, CDR1 is GTSNPN and CDR2 is SVGIG (reference sequence). This CDR3 comprises 16 residues. Trimming removed 3 bases from V and 5 bases from J, with 23 bases in between. The CDR3 region is CAWSSRGASGADEQYF. The CDR3 nucleotides read TGTGCCTGGAGCTCCCGGGGGGCTAGCGGAGCCGACGAGCAGTACTTC.

CDR3 sequence reads: CSGRDSSYEQYF. Written as DNA, the CDR3 is TGCAGCGGGAGGGACAGCTCCTACGAGCAGTACTTC. V is TRBV29-1 and J is TRBJ2-7; a possible D gene is TRBD1 (7 bases). V dropped 7 bases and J dropped 0 bases, with 10 bases sitting between them. This CDR3 region has 12 residues. Germline V gene data show CDR1 as SQVTM and CDR2 as ANQGSEA.

The chain links TRBV5-1 to TRBJ2-1, with D tentatively TRBD2 (5 bases). The germline gives CDR1 SGHRS, CDR2 YFSETQ. This CDR3 has 16 residues. V shed 4 bases and J shed 6 bases, with 20 bases lying between them. The CDR3 is CASSPDQAVPSNEQFF. CDR3 sequence (DNA): TGCGCCAGCAGCCCCGATCAAGCGGTACCCTCCAATGAGCAGTTCTTC.

The rearrangement joins TRBV29-1 to TRBJ2-1; 7 bases map to TRBD2. The V and J ends lost 4 bases and 0 bases, in that order; junction bases with no gene match: 3. Germline V CDR1 and CDR2: SQVTM, ANQGSEA. There are 14 residues in the CDR3. CDR3 nucleotides: TGCAGCGTTGCCGGGAGGTACTCCTACAATGAGCAGTTCTTC. Translating gives CSVAGRYSYNEQFF.

V usage is TRBV3-1 (or the pseudogene TRBV3-2) and J usage is TRBJ2-2, with TRBD1 matching over 9 bases. In germline, CDR1 is LGHDT, CDR2 YNNKEL (reference sequence). V shed 4 bases, J shed 4 bases, and the junction held 10 bases outside the gene matches. The CDR3 spans 17 residues. CDR3 in amino acids: CASSRLNRGPSTGELFF. DNA for the CDR3: TGTGCCAGCAGCCGCCTAAACAGGGGGCCCAGCACCGGGGAGCTGTTTTTT.

The V call is TRBV1, the J call TRBJ2-7; TRBD2 is the table's D call and was not checked against the DNA. TRBV1 is described as a pseudogene. CDR3 length: 15 residues. For the CDR3, the DNA is TGCACCAGCAGCCAAGATCGGTCTAGCGGAAACGAGCAGTACTTC. This codes for CTSSQDRSSGNEQYF.

This chain uses TRBV5-4 with TRBJ2-2; 11 bases match TRBD2. The CDR3 sequence is 16 residues long. Trimming at V came to 4 bases and at J to 6 bases, leaving 8 bases not matched to a gene. Germline CDR1 is SGHNT and CDR2 is YYREEE (reference sequence). The CDR3 spells CASSRPTSGASGELFF. CDR3 DNA sequence: TGTGCCAGCAGCCGCCCGACTAGCGGGGCCTCCGGGGAGCTGTTTTTT. The full variable domain, in which reference TRBV5-4 and TRBJ2-2 provide the parts outside the CDR3, is ETGVTQSPTHLIKTRGQQVTLRCSSQSGHNTVSWYQQALGQGPQFIFQYYREEENGRGNFPPRFSGLQFPNYSSELNVNALELDDSALYLCASSRPTSGASGELFFGEGSRLTVL.

This clone was observed a handful of times. The gene calls are TRBV20-1 and TRBJ1-2; 7 positions match TRBD1. This CDR3 is 15 amino acids long. V dropped 3 bases and J dropped 2; count of bases not matched to a gene: 9. Germline-derived CDR1 and CDR2 are DFQATT and SNEGSKA (reference sequence). CDR3 loop: CSASRDRDENYGYTF. The CDR3 DNA is TGCAGTGCTAGTAGAGACAGGGACGAGAACTATGGCTACACCTTC.

The CDR3 region is CASSYSTGTYGYTF. CDR3 nucleotides: TGTGCCAGCAGTTACTCGACAGGGACCTATGGCTACACCTTC. V and J are TRBV6-6 and TRBJ1-2; 7 nucleotides align to TRBD1. J gave up 4 bases and V 0 bases, and 2 bases lay outside the gene matches. CDR3 length equals 14 residues. Germline V gene lookup returns CDR1 MNHNY and CDR2 SVGAGI (reference sequence).

The chain employs TRBV5-6 and TRBJ2-7; TRBD2 matches 7 bases. Germline-derived CDR1 and CDR2 are SGHDT and YYEEEE. The CDR3 totals 14 residues. V trimming: 7 bases; J trimming: 7 bases; junction bases outside the gene matches: 14. The CDR3 loop reads CASLRREGTWEQYF. The CDR3 bases are TGTGCCAGCCTCAGGAGGGAGGGGACGTGGGAGCAGTACTTC. The variable domain in full, completed from reference TRBV5-6 and TRBJ2-7, reads DAGVTQSPTHLIKTRGQQVTLRCSPKSGHDTVSWYQQALGQGPQFIFQYYEEEERQRGNFPDRFSGHQFPNYSSELNVNALLLGDSALYLCASLRREGTWEQYFGPGTRLTVT.

The V and J genes are TRBV5-1 and TRBJ2-1, with 10 bases that match TRBD2. The CDR3 has 17 amino acids. The germline V gene encodes CDR1 SGHRS and CDR2 YFSETQ. V gave up 0 bases and J gave up 6 bases; unmatched junction bases: 9. The CDR3 sequence: CASSLAIGLAGVNEQFF. DNA of the CDR3: TGCGCCAGCAGCTTGGCCATAGGGCTAGCGGGAGTCAATGAGCAGTTCTTC.

The chain has TRBV25-1 and TRBJ1-1, with D unresolved. Germline V CDR1 and CDR2: MGHDK, SYGVNS. Deletions cut 6 bases from V and 0 bases from J, with 8 bases between. The CDR3 runs to 13 residues. The CDR3 nucleotides read TGTGCCAGCAGATCAGGAATGAACACTGAAGCTTTCTTT. Translating gives CASRSGMNTEAFF.

This sequence joins TRBV6-1 and TRBJ2-5; the match to TRBD1 covers 7 bases. The CDR3 runs to 14 residues. The trim removed 1 base at V and 6 bases at J, leaving 5 bases unmatched. Looked up from germline, CDR1 is MNHNS and CDR2 is SASEGT. CDR3 residues: CASSEGGGAKTQYF. CDR3 bases: TGTGCCAGCAGTGAAGGAGGGGGCGCGAAGACCCAGTACTTC.

The chain uses TRBV7-3 and TRBJ1-2; no firm D call. V lost 5 bases to trimming and J lost 8 bases, with 15 bases between them. This CDR3 region has 13 residues. Germline assignment: CDR1 SGHTA and CDR2 FQGTGA. In nucleotides, the CDR3 is TGTGCCAGCAGCCAATCTCCTGAGTCCGGCTACACCTTC. This translates into CASSQSPESGYTF.

V and J are TRBV5-6 and TRBJ2-2; D is unclear. CDR3 length: 13 amino acids. Trimming removed 1 base at V and 5 bases at J, with 6 bases between. CDR1 and CDR2 from the germline V gene are SGHDT and YYEEEE. The CDR3 nucleotides are TGTGCCAGCAGCTTGAGCAGGACCGGGGAGCTGTTTTTT. Its translation is CASSLSRTGELFF. The variable domain in full, completed from reference TRBV5-6 and TRBJ2-2, reads DAGVTQSPTHLIKTRGQQVTLRCSPKSGHDTVSWYQQALGQGPQFIFQYYEEEERQRGNFPDRFSGHQFPNYSSELNVNALLLGDSALYLCASSLSRTGELFFGEGSRLTVL.

The rearrangement joins TRBV5-1 to TRBJ2-3, with 8 bases identical to TRBD2. The V gene end was trimmed by 7 bases and the J gene end by 4 bases; junction bases not matched to a gene: 11. Germline V gene sequence: CDR1 SGHRS, CDR2 YFSETQ. The CDR3 is 15 amino acids. CDR3 bases: TGCGCCAGCCGCAGGGCGGGAGGAGTCGCAGATACGCAGTATTTT. Its translation is CASRRAGGVADTQYF.

The chain links TRBV4-1 to TRBJ2-1; tentative D call: TRBD2 (6 bases). Trimming removed 4 bases at V and 7 bases at J, with 14 bases between. Germline V gene sequence: CDR1 MGHRA, CDR2 YSYEKL. The CDR3 runs to 14 residues. The CDR3, as DNA: TGCGCCAGCAGCCTCCCCGGGACTTCAAATGAGCAGTTCTTC. Translation gives CASSLPGTSNEQFF.

The J gene is TRBJ2-1, the V gene TRBV2; TRBD2 is a possible D gene (6 bases). Trimming took off 4 bases at V and 1 base at J, with 8 bases between the two ends. This CDR3 is 14 amino acids long. Germline assignment: CDR1 SNHLY and CDR2 FYNNEI. The CDR3 protein is CASSVRGSYNEQFF. The CDR3 DNA reads as TGTGCCAGCAGTGTCCGGGGGTCCTACAATGAGCAGTTCTTC.

The J gene is TRBJ1-2, the V gene TRBV29-1, with D unresolved. CDR1 and CDR2 from the germline V gene are SQVTM and ANQGSEA. There are 14 residues in the CDR3. V gave up 3 bases and J gave up 8 bases, with 19 bases separating them. CDR3 DNA: TGCAGCGTTGACCTAGCCTTGGATCCAGTCGGCTACACCTTC. This codes for CSVDLALDPVGYTF.

The rearrangement joins TRBV7-2 to TRBJ2-6, with D possibly being TRBD2 (5 bases). There are 17 residues in the CDR3. The germline V gene encodes CDR1 SGHTA and CDR2 FQGNSA. V was trimmed by 4 bases and J by 2 bases, leaving 15 bases between them. CDR3 amino acids: CASSSRPSGAGANVLTF. In nucleotides, the CDR3 is TGTGCCAGCAGCTCCCGCCCCAGCGGCGCTGGGGCCAACGTCCTGACTTTC.

The chain uses TRBV4-1 and TRBJ2-1; D gene unclear. This CDR3 spans 13 amino acids. Per the germline V gene, CDR1 is MGHRA and CDR2 is YSYEKL. V was cut by 6 bases and J by 5 bases, with 11 bases left in between. The CDR3 region is CASRNTQNNEQFF. DNA of the CDR3: TGCGCCAGCAGAAACACACAGAACAATGAGCAGTTCTTC.

V gene TRBV7-2 combines with J gene TRBJ2-1; the match to TRBD2 covers 11 bases. This CDR3 contains 15 residues. Germline V lookup: CDR1 SGHTA, CDR2 FQGNSA. The J segment lost 8 bases and the V segment lost 0 bases, leaving 3 bases of the junction unmatched. The CDR3 sequence: CASSLAGLAVDEQFF. CDR3 nucleotides: TGTGCCAGCAGCTTAGCGGGACTAGCGGTGGATGAGCAGTTCTTC.

The chain is built from TRBV5-1 and TRBJ1-4; 9 bases align to TRBD1. The CDR3 extends over 15 amino acids. J gave up 6 bases and V 6 bases, and 9 bases lay outside the gene matches. Germline V gene sequence: CDR1 SGHRS, CDR2 YFSETQ. The CDR3 nucleotides read TGCGCCAGCACCTCTACGGACAGGGGTGATGAAAAACTGTTTTTT. It encodes CASTSTDRGDEKLFF.

The chain employs TRBV7-2 and TRBJ2-1, with D perhaps TRBD1 (5 bases). Germline lookup yields CDR1 SGHTA and CDR2 FQGNSA. V dropped 1 base and J dropped 11 bases, with 12 bases sitting between them. This CDR3 is 13 amino acids long. The CDR3 nucleotides are TGTGCCAGCAGCTTAGGGAATATGGGGCAGCAGTTCTTC. Encoded protein: CASSLGNMGQQFF.

The chain carries TRBV28 and TRBJ2-3, with D possibly TRBD2 on 5 matching bases. The V end lost 5 bases, the J end lost 4 bases, and 13 bases lay between the germline ends. The CDR3 covers 14 residues. Germline loops: CDR1 MDHEN, CDR2 SYDVKM. In DNA, the CDR3 is TGTGCCAGCAGTCCACTAGAAGAATCAGATACGCAGTATTTT. Translated, it gives CASSPLEESDTQYF.